The 27 T cell receptor beta chains below come from one sample, sequenced in a study of Graves' ophthalmopathy and Graves' hyperthyroidism (dated by TCRdb to 2016 to 2018). Instrument on record: Illumina HiSeq 2000. For repertoire sequencing, the TCR beta CDR3 regions were amplified from RNA transcripts. The first round was an RT-PCR using HTBI primers with the Qiagen OneStep RT-PCR kit, and this first round was followed by a second-round multiplex PCR, then size selection and purification. The raw public data were reprocessed by TCRdb itself: fastp quality trimming at Q25, MiXCR clonotype calling, in-frame beta chains only. Every entry covers one CDR3 protein and lists the most common genes and DNA from its rows. In this sample the table shows 300,000 to 400,000 distinct CDR3 sequences, about a sixth of which occur a single time. The ten largest clones add up to 2.4% of the sample. What was sequenced was peripheral blood. The source of these receptors is an adult woman with stable Graves' hyperthyroidism.

This clonotype occurred many times. The V and J genes are TRBV28 and TRBJ1-1, with 10 bases that match TRBD1. This CDR3 has 15 amino acids. Trimming removed 5 bases from V and 5 bases from J; junction bases left unmatched: 8. The germline CDR1 and CDR2 sequences are MDHEN and SYDVKM. The CDR3 coding sequence is TGTGCCAGCAGTGTTCGACAGGGGGCGTTGACTGAAGCTTTCTTT. This sequence encodes CASSVRQGALTEAFF.

This chain links TRBV9 with TRBJ2-7; TRBD1 matches at 9 bases. The germline V gene has CDR1 SGDLS and CDR2 YYNGEE. This CDR3 contains 13 residues. The V gene end was trimmed by 4 bases and the J gene end by 6 bases; junction bases not matched to a gene: 5. CDR3 in amino acids: CASSTQGAGEQYF. The CDR3 DNA is TGTGCCAGCAGCACACAGGGGGCTGGCGAGCAGTACTTC.

This clonotype was seen many times. The rearrangement links TRBV13 to TRBJ2-3, with a tentative D call TRBD2 (6 bases). Germline V gene sequence: CDR1 PRHDT, CDR2 FYEKMQ (reference sequence). Trimming stripped 3 bases from V and 3 bases from J, with 10 bases between. The CDR3 is made up of 14 amino acids. CDR3 in DNA: TGTGCCAGCAGCTTTATCGGGAGTACAGATACGCAGTATTTT. Residues: CASSFIGSTDTQYF.

The chain links TRBV12-3 or TRBV12-4 to TRBJ1-1, with D possibly matching TRBD1 (5 bases). The CDR3 loop spans 14 amino acids. V was trimmed by 4 bases and J by 4 bases, leaving 13 bases between them. The CDR3 DNA is TGTGCCAGCAGTTACCCACAGGCGCGCACTGAAGCTTTCTTT. This translates into CASSYPQARTEAFF.

This clonotype came up many times. This chain links TRBV4-1 with TRBJ1-3; perhaps TRBD1 as D (6 bases). V lost 6 bases, J lost 2 bases, and 14 bases lay in between. The V gene's germline CDR1 is MGHRA and CDR2 YSYEKL. The CDR3 spans 15 residues. CDR3 loop: CASSIQGTAGNTIYF. The CDR3 DNA reads as TGCGCCAGCAGTATACAGGGAACCGCTGGAAACACCATATATTTT.

This clonotype was recorded many times. The gene calls are TRBV7-2 and TRBJ2-2, with 7 positions matching TRBD1. Looked up from germline, CDR1 is SGHTA and CDR2 is FQGNSA. The length of the CDR3 is 15 residues. V shed 4 bases and J 4 bases; nucleotides not matched to a gene: 6. CDR3 nucleotides: TGTGCCAGCAGCTACAGGGGAATTGGCACCGGGGAGCTGTTTTTT. Residues: CASSYRGIGTGELFF.

This clonotype has a count of ten or more. The chain carries TRBV20-1 and TRBJ2-7; D might be TRBD1 or TRBD2, each matching 5 bases. Trimming cost V 0 bases and J 7 bases, with 16 bases left between them. The V gene's germline CDR1 is DFQATT and CDR2 SNEGSKA (reference sequence). This CDR3 region has 14 residues. The CDR3 DNA is TGCAGTGCTAGAGATCTAGCAGGGATGAGGGAGCAGTACTTC. Translation: CSARDLAGMREQYF.

With regard to this clonotype: A junction end diverges from the germline sequence, so it may reflect a read error. This chain links TRBV12-3 or TRBV12-4 with TRBJ2-7, with TRBD1 matching over 10 bases. This CDR3 spans 15 amino acids. CDR3 amino acids: CASSLWDRGPYGQYF. DNA of the CDR3: TGTGCCAGCAGTTTATGGGACAGGGGACCCTACGGGCAGTACTTC.

This clonotype was picked up many times. This sequence joins TRBV12-3 or TRBV12-4 and TRBJ2-5, with 7 nucleotides matching TRBD1. There are 14 residues in the CDR3. With V trimmed by 3 bases and J by 5 bases, 6 bases remained unmatched. The CDR3 nucleotides read TGTGCCAGCAGTTTCCTGGACAGGTCCGAGACCCAGTACTTC. Translation: CASSFLDRSETQYF.

This clonotype turned up a few times. V and J are TRBV7-3 and TRBJ2-5, with TRBD1 matching over 8 bases. Unmatched junction bases numbered 2, after V lost 4 bases and J lost 4 bases. CDR1 is SGHTA and CDR2 is FQGTGA in the germline V gene. This CDR3 spans 13 amino acids. CDR3 bases: TGTGCCAGCAGCTCCGGACAGGGAGAGACCCAGTACTTC. The encoded protein is CASSSGQGETQYF.

The chain combines TRBV6-2 or TRBV6-3 with TRBJ1-2, with D possibly TRBD1 on 5 matching bases. This CDR3 is built from 13 residues. Trimming removed 2 bases at V and 5 bases at J, with 9 bases between. From germline, CDR1 is MNHEY and CDR2 SVGEGT. The CDR3 DNA sequence: TGTGCCAGCAGTTACGGGGACTTTTATGGCTACACCTTC. Amino acid sequence: CASSYGDFYGYTF.

This clonotype was detected many times. The V and J genes are TRBV3-1 and TRBJ1-1; D is perhaps TRBD1 (5 bases). The germline CDR1 and CDR2 sequences are LGHDT and YNNKEL (reference sequence). Trimming pared 3 bases from V and 0 bases from J, leaving 20 bases between. The CDR3 is 18 residues long. The CDR3, as DNA: TGTGCCAGCAGCCAGGAGGTTGGGTCAGGGATCATGAACACTGAAGCTTTCTTT. Its translation is CASSQEVGSGIMNTEAFF.

The chain employs TRBV6-2 or TRBV6-3 and TRBJ2-1; the D gene is possibly TRBD2 (6 bases). The CDR3 runs 13 residues. Germline CDR1 is MNHEY and CDR2 is SVGEGT. The V end lost 2 bases, the J end lost 12 bases, and 14 bases lay between the germline ends. DNA of the CDR3: TGTGCCAGCAGTTACACCTCGCGGGACGGGCAGTTCTTC. This sequence encodes CASSYTSRDGQFF.

The chain recombines TRBV20-1 with TRBJ2-5; 10 bases are a match to TRBD2. Germline V CDR1 and CDR2: DFQATT, SNEGSKA (reference sequence). This CDR3 spans 16 amino acids. J gave up 0 bases and V 6 bases, and 10 bases lay outside the gene matches. CDR3 DNA: TGCAGTGCCTCTAGCGGGAGAGGAGGGTACCAAGAGACCCAGTACTTC. As protein: CSASSGRGGYQETQYF.

Ten or more counts support this clonotype. J is TRBJ2-7 and V is TRBV28; TRBD2 aligns across 8 bases. The germline CDR1 and CDR2 sequences are MDHEN and SYDVKM. This CDR3 comprises 17 residues. The J segment lost 2 bases and the V segment lost 7 bases, leaving 16 bases of the junction unmatched. The DNA of the CDR3 is TGTGCCAGCACCGTACCGGGGTTTTCGGGAGGGCCCTACGAGCAGTACTTC. Translating it yields CASTVPGFSGGPYEQYF.

The chain combines TRBV12-3 or TRBV12-4 with TRBJ1-2; 7 bases align to TRBD1. This CDR3 contains 16 residues. The J segment lost 2 bases and the V segment lost 0 bases, leaving 6 bases of the junction unmatched. The CDR3 sequence: CASSLAHRGVNYGYTF. CDR3 in DNA: TGTGCCAGCAGTTTAGCACACAGGGGAGTCAACTATGGCTACACCTTC.

The chain combines TRBV12-3 or TRBV12-4 with TRBJ1-2; possible D gene TRBD1, 5 bases. The CDR3 spans 15 residues. Trimming took 8 bases from V and 1 from J, leaving 17 bases between them. The CDR3 here is CASHWEDTLNYGYTF. The CDR3 DNA follows: TGTGCCAGCCATTGGGAGGACACCCTTAACTATGGCTACACCTTC.

This clonotype was counted many times. The junction departs from germline at one end; a sequencing error may be responsible. This chain connects TRBV7-7 to TRBJ2-5; D is undetermined. The CDR3 has 15 residues. Germline CDR1 is SSHAT and CDR2 is FNYEAQ (reference sequence). The DNA of the CDR3 is TGTGCTAGCAGCTTGATCATGGGCAACCAAGAGACCCAGTACTTC. Protein product: CASSLIMGNQETQYF.

The chain carries TRBV27 and TRBJ1-1, with unresolved D. V was cut by 5 bases and J by 0 bases, with 13 bases left in between. Germline V CDR1 and CDR2: MNHEY, SMNVEV (reference sequence). CDR3 length: 15 residues. CDR3 in DNA: TGTGCCAGCAGTGAGGTGATGTCCCTGAACACTGAAGCTTTCTTT. Amino acid sequence: CASSEVMSLNTEAFF.

This clonotype was counted ten times or more. The J gene is TRBJ1-2, the V gene TRBV6-5; D may be TRBD1 (6 bases). Trimming pared 2 bases from V and 7 bases from J, leaving 11 bases between. This CDR3 spans 13 amino acids. The germline V gene has CDR1 MNHEY and CDR2 SVGAGI. CDR3 in amino acids: CASSYPGGSGYTF. The CDR3 DNA reads TGTGCCAGCAGTTACCCGGGGGGCTCTGGCTACACCTTC.

In this sample, this clonotype turned up a few times. The chain combines TRBV6-1 with TRBJ2-2; D uncertain. Trimming removed 11 bases from V and 3 bases from J, with 16 bases in between. Per germline, CDR1 MNHNS and CDR2 SASEGT. The CDR3 loop spans 14 amino acids. The CDR3 region has the DNA TGTGCCGGCACAAGGACCACTTACACCGGGGAGCTGTTTTTT. Translation: CAGTRTTYTGELFF.

The V and J genes are TRBV7-3 and TRBJ2-2; no definite D call. Trimming pared 3 bases from V and 6 bases from J, leaving 11 bases between. From germline, CDR1 is SGHTA and CDR2 FQGTGA. This CDR3 has 14 residues. The CDR3, as DNA: TGTGCCAGCAGCTTTACCGCTGACGCCGGGGAGCTGTTTTTT. Translating gives CASSFTADAGELFF.

The CDR3 bases are TGTGCCTGGTCCGACGGCTCAACCTACGAGCAGTACTTC. Amino acid sequence: CAWSDGSTYEQYF. The chain is built from TRBV30 and TRBJ2-7, with D hard to call. The CDR3 spans 13 residues. Germline loops: CDR1 GTSNPN, CDR2 SVGIG (reference sequence). V was trimmed by 5 bases and J by 2 bases, leaving 13 bases between them. The full variable domain, completed using reference TRBV30 and TRBJ2-7, is SQTIHQWPATLVQPVGSPLSLECTVEGTSNPNLYWYRQAAGRGLQLLFYSVGIGQISSEVPQNLSASRPQDRQFILSSKKLLLSDSGFYLCAWSDGSTYEQYFGPGTRLTVT.

This clonotype has ten or more counts. The rearrangement links TRBV15 to TRBJ2-5, with D maybe TRBD1 (6 bases). Germline CDR1 reads LNHNV; CDR2 reads YYDKDF (reference sequence). The length of the CDR3 is 14 residues. V gave up 1 base and J gave up 5 bases, with 11 bases separating them. The CDR3 region is CATSRVGGGETQYF. The CDR3 DNA reads TGTGCCACCAGCAGAGTTGGGGGCGGGGAGACCCAGTACTTC.

In its sample, this clonotype was seen many times. V is TRBV6-5 and J is TRBJ1-1, with D perhaps TRBD1 (6 bases). CDR1 is MNHEY, CDR2 SVGAGI, per germline. The CDR3 runs 13 residues. V shed 6 bases and J shed 5 bases, with 13 bases lying between them. The CDR3 sequence is CASRRPGATEAFF. For the CDR3, the DNA is TGTGCCAGCAGGAGACCAGGGGCTACTGAAGCTTTCTTT.

This clonotype was detected many times. CDR3 DNA: TGTGCCAGCAGTTTGTCTAGTGGGAATTCACCCCTCCACTTT. This encodes CASSLSSGNSPLHF. The chain employs TRBV28 and TRBJ1-6; D gene ambiguous. V shed 3 bases and J shed 7 bases, with 10 bases lying between them. The CDR3 runs to 14 residues. Germline CDR1 is MDHEN and CDR2 is SYDVKM.

Many counts were recorded for this clonotype. This chain joins TRBV19 and TRBJ1-1; D is unresolved. This CDR3 has 14 residues. The V gene lost 5 bases and the J gene lost 3 bases, with 13 bases spanning the gap. CDR1 is LNHDA, CDR2 SQIVND, per germline (reference sequence). CDR3: CASSVSHGDTEAFF. CDR3 DNA: TGTGCCAGTAGTGTCTCACATGGTGACACTGAAGCTTTCTTT.